The source of this T cell receptor (beta chain) is a study of blood T cell repertoires in COVID-19. Trimming shortened V by 5 bases and J by 2 bases, and 15 bases separated the two germline ends. The CDR3 is 16 amino acids. The germline V gene encodes CDR1 LGHDT and CDR2 YNNKEL (reference sequence). This clone was seen once. The table came from immunoSEQ multiplex PCR; TCRdb's copy has only in-frame clones and leaves some out. The sample holds 300,000 or so clones; 86% are singletons and the top ten take roughly 1.6%. The sequence was obtained from a woman between 50 and 59 years old with acute or convalescent COVID-19. Material: peripheral blood. This chain joins TRBV3-1 (or the pseudogene TRBV3-2) and TRBJ2-2, with a possible D match to TRBD1 (5 bases). CDR3 region: CASSASGQGNTGELFF. In DNA, the CDR3 is TGTGCCAGCAGCGCGTCTGGCCAGGGAAACACCGGGGAGCTGTTTTTT.